These T cell receptor beta chains were read from a single sample in a study of patients with pleural tuberculosis. TCRdb itself ran the reads through MiXCR, one entry per CDR3 protein. The data show around 50,000 distinct CDR3 sequences, about 6.8% seen once. These receptors all stem from a human donor with pleural tuberculosis. Both conserved end residues are part of each CDR3. The D gene is left open where the match is weak. Rows may omit the clone size; those that give it use once, few, many or a size class.

j_gene | d_gene | abundance | v_gene | CDR3nt | CDR3aa
TRBJ2-7 | NA | few | TRBV13 | TGTGCCAGCAGCCCCCCCGGGGAGAACGAGCAGTACTTC | CASSPPGENEQYF
TRBJ1-1 | NA | many | TRBV15 | TGTGCCACCAGCAGCCCGGAGACTGAAGCTTTCTTT | CATSSPETEAFF
TRBJ2-1 | NA | many | TRBV11-2 | TGTGCCAGCAGCTTAGAGGGGTACATATACAATGAGCAGTTCTTC | CASSLEGYIYNEQFF
TRBJ1-1 | NA | many | TRBV7-3 | TGTGCCAGCAGCTTAGGCGAAACTGAAGCTTTCTTT | CASSLGETEAFF
TRBJ2-1 | TRBD2 | many | TRBV28 | TGTGCCAGCAGTTCTCGCGGGAGTGGGCAGTTCTTC | CASSSRGSGQFF
TRBJ1-6 | NA | many | TRBV28 | TGTGCCAGCAGTTTAGTAGGGGTGGATAATTCACCCCTCCACTTT | CASSLVGVDNSPLHF
TRBJ1-5 | TRBD1 | few | TRBV2 | TGTGCCAGCAGTGTCACAGGGGGCAGCTGGAGCAATCAGCCCCAGCATTTT | CASSVTGGSWSNQPQHF
TRBJ2-3 | NA | NA | TRBV18 | TGTGCCAGCTCACCACAGGCAGGTCGCACAGATACGCAGTATTTT | CASSPQAGRTDTQYF
TRBJ1-2 | TRBD1 | many | TRBV28 | TGTGCCAGCAGTGAAACAGGGGGCACCTATGGCTACACCTTC | CASSETGGTYGYTF
TRBJ2-2 | NA | many | TRBV9 | TGTGCCAGCAGCGCCCGGTACAGCCAAAGGAGCGGGGAGCTGTTTTTT | CASSARYSQRSGELFF
TRBJ1-5 | NA | few | TRBV12-3/TRBV12-4 | TGTGCCAGCGCAGGAGTGGCGGTCAATCAGCCCCAGCATTTT | CASAGVAVNQPQHF
TRBJ1-2 | TRBD1 | large | TRBV27 | TGTGCCAGCAGTTTAAGACAGGGGGTCTATGGCTACACCTTC | CASSLRQGVYGYTF
TRBJ1-5 | NA | many | TRBV12-3/TRBV12-4 | TGTGCCAGCAGTTACGATAGCAATCAGCCCCAGCATTTT | CASSYDSNQPQHF
TRBJ2-3 | NA | many | TRBV12-3/TRBV12-4 | TGTGCCAGCAGCCCGCCGGGCTTCACAGATACGCAGTATTTT | CASSPPGFTDTQYF
TRBJ1-3 | NA | few | TRBV19 | TGTGCCAGTAGTATTTTCGGGATCTCTGGAAACACCATATATTTT | CASSIFGISGNTIYF
TRBJ2-1 | NA | many | TRBV6-1 | TGTGCCAGCCGCGGGGAGAATGAGCAGTTCTTC | CASRGENEQFF
TRBJ2-3 | NA | many | TRBV12-3/TRBV12-4 | TGTGCCAGCAGTTCTCGGACTGAAAAGCAGTATTTT | CASSSRTEKQYF
TRBJ1-1 | NA | many | TRBV19 | TGTGCCAGTAGTACTACAGGAGTTAACACTGAAGCTTTCTTT | CASSTTGVNTEAFF
TRBJ1-3 | NA | many | TRBV10-3 | TGTGCCATCAGGGAGTCCGGAAACACCATATATTTT | CAIRESGNTIYF
TRBJ2-1 | NA | many | TRBV20-1 | TGCAGTGCTAGCCAGCGGGCTTACAATGAGCAGTTCTTC | CSASQRAYNEQFF
TRBJ1-2 | NA | many | TRBV20-1 | TGCAGTGCGGGGGGCCAGGCAAACTATGGCTACACCTTC | CSAGGQANYGYTF
TRBJ1-5 | NA | many | TRBV27 | TGTGCCAGCAGTTTATCGACAGCTTATCAGCCCCAGCATTTT | CASSLSTAYQPQHF
TRBJ1-5 | TRBD1 | NA | TRBV6-1 | TGTGCCAGCAACCCGACAGGGTACGGCCAGCCCCAGCATTTT | CASNPTGYGQPQHF
TRBJ2-2 | NA | many | TRBV28 | TGTGCCAGCAGTTTATTGGCCTCGCAGTACACCGGGGAGCTGTTTTTT | CASSLLASQYTGELFF
TRBJ2-1 | TRBD1 | many | TRBV6-2/TRBV6-3 | TGTGCCAGCAGTTACTCCCTAGGACAGGGTTTCGATGAGCAGTTCTTC | CASSYSLGQGFDEQFF
TRBJ1-1 | NA | many | TRBV6-1 | TGTGCCAGCGACTCGCATGGTCGGACTGAAGCTTTCTTT | CASDSHGRTEAFF
TRBJ1-4 | NA | many | TRBV11-1 | TGTGCCAGCACCCTATCAACTAATGAAAAACTGTTTTTT | CASTLSTNEKLFF
TRBJ2-7 | NA | many | TRBV6-1 | TGTGCCAGCACCAACGGGTTAGCGGTTTTCGAGCAGTACTTC | CASTNGLAVFEQYF
TRBJ1-2 | NA | NA | TRBV29-1 | TGCAGCGTTGTACATCAGGGAGGGGGCTACACCTTC | CSVVHQGGGYTF
TRBJ2-1 | TRBD1 | many | TRBV20-1 | TGCAGTGCCCGGGGCAGGGGGCTTGGTGAGCAGTTCTTC | CSARGRGLGEQFF
TRBJ2-5 | NA | many | TRBV28 | TGTGCCAGCAGTACGTTACAAGAGACCCAGTACTTC | CASSTLQETQYF
TRBJ1-1 | NA | many | TRBV11-2 | TGTGCCAGCAGCGATCGTCATACCATGAACACTGAAGCTTTCTTT | CASSDRHTMNTEAFF
TRBJ2-1 | TRBD2 | many | TRBV28 | TGTGCCAGCAGTTTGAGCGGGAGGGCCGGCAATGAGCAGTTCTTC | CASSLSGRAGNEQFF
TRBJ2-1 | NA | few | TRBV5-4 | TGTGCCAGCAGCTTGGCCCCTAACCCCGGGACAGAGCAGTTCTTC | CASSLAPNPGTEQFF
TRBJ2-1 | NA | many | TRBV6-1 | TGTGCCAGCAGCCCGGGCGGGCACAATGAGCAGTTCTTC | CASSPGGHNEQFF
TRBJ2-7 | TRBD2 | few | TRBV7-8 | TGTGCCAGCAGCACCGGGACTAGCGTCTACGAGCAGTACTTC | CASSTGTSVYEQYF
TRBJ2-7 | TRBD1 | NA | TRBV9 | TGTGCCAGCAGCGCAGCTCCGGACAGGGTCTCAGAGCAGTACTTC | CASSAAPDRVSEQYF
TRBJ1-5 | NA | many | TRBV20-1 | TGCAGTGCCCGCGGGGGGGTCAGCAATCAGCCCCAGCATTTT | CSARGGVSNQPQHF
TRBJ2-7 | NA | many | TRBV28 | TGTGCCAGCAGTTCTTATTACGAGCAGTACTTC | CASSSYYEQYF
TRBJ1-1 | NA | many | TRBV6-2/TRBV6-3 | TGTGCCAGCAGTTACTCGCGAGGGATCGCTGAAGCTTTCTTT | CASSYSRGIAEAFF
TRBJ2-3 | NA | many | TRBV15 | TGTGCCACCAGCAAGGGGACGGAGACAGATACGCAGTATTTT | CATSKGTETDTQYF
TRBJ2-1 | NA | many | TRBV29-1 | TGCAGCGACAGAATACGCAATGAGCAGTTCTTC | CSDRIRNEQFF
TRBJ2-1 | TRBD2 | few | TRBV14 | TGTGCCAGCAGCCGAGGACTAGCGGGAGGATACTACAATGAGCAGTTCTTC | CASSRGLAGGYYNEQFF
TRBJ2-5 | NA | many | TRBV6-1 | TGTGCCAGCAGTCTGACAGTGGAAGAGACCCAGTACTTC | CASSLTVEETQYF
TRBJ2-5 | TRBD2 | many | TRBV11-1 | TGTGCCAGCAGCGCGAGCGGGAGGCGCCAAGAGACCCAGTACTTC | CASSASGRRQETQYF
TRBJ2-3 | NA | many | TRBV11-1 | TGTGCCAGCACCCGACTCCGCGCAGATACGCAGTATTTT | CASTRLRADTQYF
TRBJ2-1 | TRBD2 | many | TRBV20-1 | TGCAGTGCTCAGCTAGCGGGATTGGGTTACAATGAGCAGTTCTTC | CSAQLAGLGYNEQFF